A single sample gave rise to the 27 T cell receptor beta chains below, sequenced in a study of blood T cell repertoires in COVID-19. Only in-frame clones appear in the TCRdb table, and some are missing; sequencing was by immunoSEQ multiplex PCR. The repertoire holds 110,000 or so clones, with around 90% as singletons. Source material: peripheral blood. These receptors were collected from a woman aged 45 to 65 with acute or convalescent COVID-19.

The chain couples TRBV30 to TRBJ1-5; D is perhaps TRBD1 (5 bases). CDR3 length: 14 residues. Germline V gene sequence: CDR1 GTSNPN, CDR2 SVGIG (reference sequence). V lost 2 bases and J 3 bases, leaving 11 bases between the germline ends. CDR3 bases: TGTGCCTGGAGTCAGGGTCCTCACAATCAGCCCCAGCATTTT. Protein: CAWSQGPHNQPQHF.

This clone has just one count. The chain combines TRBV7-8 with TRBJ2-5; TRBD2 aligns across 11 bases. With V trimmed by 2 bases and J by 3 bases, 5 bases remained unmatched. The CDR3 contains 16 residues. The germline CDR1 and CDR2 sequences are SGHVS and FQNEAQ. Written as DNA, the CDR3 is TGTGCCAGCAGCTTACGGACTAGCGGGCTGGAAGAGACCCAGTACTTC. It encodes CASSLRTSGLEETQYF.

The chain has TRBV19 and TRBJ1-3; D gene unclear. The V end was cut by 1 base, the J end by 0 bases, with 10 bases between. CDR3 length: 16 residues. The germline V gene has CDR1 LNHDA and CDR2 SQIVND (reference sequence). The CDR3 sequence: CASSIGLSYSGNTIYF. The DNA of the CDR3 is TGTGCCAGTAGTATAGGTCTTTCTTACTCTGGAAACACCATATATTTT.

The chain links TRBV20-1 to TRBJ2-7; maybe TRBD2 (6 bases). The V end was cut by 3 bases, the J end by 7 bases, with 10 bases between. From germline, CDR1 is DFQATT and CDR2 SNEGSKA (reference sequence). CDR3 length: 11 residues. The CDR3 loop is CSASGSREQYF. DNA of the CDR3: TGCAGTGCTAGCGGGAGTAGGGAGCAGTACTTC.

The CDR3 reads CASSLTGQGAYEQYF. DNA for the CDR3: TGTGCCAGCAGTTTAACGGGACAGGGGGCCTACGAGCAGTACTTC. This chain joins TRBV28 and TRBJ2-7, with TRBD1 matching over 11 bases. The CDR3 runs 15 residues. V shed 2 bases and J 2 bases; nucleotides not matched to a gene: 2. Germline loops: CDR1 MDHEN, CDR2 SYDVKM.

The chain employs TRBV28 and TRBJ1-1; the D gene is possibly TRBD1 (6 bases). The CDR3 contains 19 residues. Germline V gene sequence: CDR1 MDHEN, CDR2 SYDVKM. V gave up 2 bases and J gave up 0 bases, with 22 bases separating them. The CDR3 DNA follows: TGTGCCAGCAGTTTAATTGGGGGGGCAGGAGGGGCCATGAACACTGAAGCTTTCTTT. It encodes CASSLIGGAGGAMNTEAFF.

The chain combines TRBV28 with TRBJ1-1, with unresolved D. The germline V gene encodes CDR1 MDHEN and CDR2 SYDVKM. This CDR3 spans 14 amino acids. V lost 3 bases and J 1 base, leaving 9 bases between the germline ends. CDR3 residues: CASSFHSTNTEAFF. DNA of the CDR3: TGTGCCAGCAGTTTCCACAGCACGAACACTGAAGCTTTCTTT.

The chain links TRBV10-1 to TRBJ1-1; 7 bases are a match to TRBD1. The CDR3 extends over 14 amino acids. Losses at the gene ends were 6 bases for V and 6 bases for J; bases not matched to a gene: 10. From germline, CDR1 is WNHNN and CDR2 SYGVQD (reference sequence). The CDR3 reads CASSPGGGYAEAFF. CDR3 nucleotides: TGCGCCAGCAGCCCAGGGGGAGGATACGCTGAAGCTTTCTTT.

The rearrangement uses TRBV19 and TRBJ1-6, with D perhaps matching TRBD1 (6 bases). V dropped 7 bases and J dropped 7 bases, with 29 bases sitting between them. This CDR3 comprises 19 residues. Germline CDR1 is LNHDA and CDR2 is SQIVND (reference sequence). The CDR3, as DNA: TGTGCCAGTATGGCGACAGGAATCAGGAACCCGACGCGGAATTCACCCCTCCACTTT. Protein product: CASMATGIRNPTRNSPLHF.

This clone was recorded only once. The V call is TRBV19, the J call TRBJ2-1; D is possibly TRBD2 (7 bases). Germline V CDR1 and CDR2: LNHDA, SQIVND (reference sequence). This CDR3 is 17 amino acids long. Trimming removed 5 bases from V and 4 bases from J, with 21 bases in between. The CDR3 coding sequence is TGTGCCAGTAGTTCCTTGAGGGGGAGGGCCTTATACAATGAGCAGTTCTTC. Translation: CASSSLRGRALYNEQFF.

The chain uses TRBV6-5 and TRBJ1-1, with D perhaps TRBD1 (5 bases). Germline CDR1 reads MNHEY; CDR2 reads SVGAGI. The CDR3 extends over 13 amino acids. V gave up 8 bases and J gave up 1 base, with 11 bases separating them. CDR3 loop: CASCKRGNTEAFF. CDR3 sequence (DNA): TGTGCCAGCTGCAAAAGGGGGAACACTGAAGCTTTCTTT.

J is TRBJ1-3 and V is TRBV5-6; D is possibly TRBD1 (5 bases). V lost 2 bases to trimming and J lost 5 bases, with 11 bases between them. The length of the CDR3 is 14 residues. Germline loops: CDR1 SGHDT, CDR2 YYEEEE. The CDR3 DNA follows: TGTGCCAGCAGCTTTAGGGGCAATAGAAACACCATATATTTT. Its translation is CASSFRGNRNTIYF.

The chain carries TRBV9 and TRBJ2-5; 8 nucleotides agree with TRBD1. This CDR3 comprises 14 residues. CDR1 and CDR2 (germline): SGDLS, YYNGEE. Trimming took 4 bases from V and 1 from J; bases not matched to a gene: 3. Written as DNA, the CDR3 is TGTGCCAGCAGCAGACAGGGGTCCCAAGAGACCCAGTACTTC. It is translated as CASSRQGSQETQYF.

The chain employs TRBV9 and TRBJ1-6; TRBD1 is a possible D gene (6 bases). CDR3 length: 15 residues. The germline V and J ends were trimmed by 0 bases and 4 bases, with 8 bases remaining between them. CDR1 is SGDLS, CDR2 YYNGEE, per germline. CDR3 sequence: CASSVGTAYNSPLHF. The CDR3 region has the DNA TGTGCCAGCAGCGTAGGGACAGCTTATAATTCACCCCTCCACTTT.

In DNA form, the CDR3 reads TGTGCCACCAGTTCCGGACAGTTCTATGGCTACACCTTC. It is translated as CATSSGQFYGYTF. The chain couples TRBV24-1 to TRBJ1-2, with D possibly TRBD1 on 6 matching bases. V was pared by 6 bases and J by 4 bases, with 11 bases between. CDR1 is KGHDR and CDR2 is SFDVKD in the germline V gene. The CDR3 is 13 amino acids.

The CDR3 spells CASSRTTGNLGSPLHF. Written as DNA, the CDR3 is TGTGCCAGCAGCCGCACGACAGGAAATCTAGGTTCACCCCTCCACTTT. The genes are TRBV3-1 (or the pseudogene TRBV3-2) and TRBJ1-6, with a weak D call TRBD1 (6 bases). CDR3 size: 16 residues. The ends were cut back, 4 bases at V and 9 bases at J, with 19 bases in the middle. Germline assignment: CDR1 LGHDT and CDR2 YNNKEL (reference sequence).

The genes are TRBV10-1 and TRBJ2-6, with 8 bases aligning to TRBD2. The CDR3 contains 16 residues. J gave up 2 bases and V 8 bases, and 8 bases lay outside the gene matches. CDR1 and CDR2 (germline): WNHNN, SYGVQD (reference sequence). This CDR3 is CASSPGGGAGANVLTF. The CDR3, as DNA: TGCGCCAGCTCGCCGGGGGGGGGCGCTGGGGCCAACGTCCTGACTTTC.

This sequence joins TRBV6-2 or TRBV6-3 and TRBJ2-7; D may be TRBD1 (6 bases). This CDR3 is built from 16 residues. The germline gives CDR1 MNHEY, CDR2 SVGEGT. V lost 0 bases, J lost 4 bases, and 16 bases lay in between. CDR3 DNA sequence: TGTGCCAGCAGTTACTCGGACACAGGGTTGTTTTACGAGCAGTACTTC. Translated, it gives CASSYSDTGLFYEQYF.

The chain couples TRBV7-9 to TRBJ1-1; the match to TRBD1 covers 8 bases. Trimming at V came to 5 bases and at J to 5 bases, leaving 10 bases not matched to a gene. CDR3 length: 15 residues. CDR1 is SEHNR, CDR2 FQNEAQ, per germline (reference sequence). CDR3 loop: CASSPGQGWDTEAFF. The DNA of the CDR3 is TGTGCCAGCAGCCCAGGACAGGGATGGGATACTGAAGCTTTCTTT.

The V call is TRBV2, the J call TRBJ2-2, with 11 positions matching TRBD2. This CDR3 has 17 residues. CDR1 SNHLY and CDR2 FYNNEI come from the germline V gene. Trimming cost V 7 bases and J 6 bases; bases outside gene matches: 13. The CDR3 bases are TGTGCCAGCAAAGGCACTAGCGGGAGTGCGGGCGCCGGGGAGCTGTTTTTT. It encodes CASKGTSGSAGAGELFF. Full variable domain (outside the CDR3, taken from reference TRBV2 and TRBJ2-2): EPEVTQTPSHQVTQMGQEVILRCVPISNHLYFYWYRQILGQKVEFLVSFYNNEISEKSEIFDDQFSVERPDGSNFTLKIRSTKLEDSAMYFCASKGTSGSAGAGELFFGEGSRLTVL.

This clone is a singleton in its sample. V gene TRBV5-6 combines with J gene TRBJ2-5; tentatively, D is TRBD2 (6 bases). Per the germline V gene, CDR1 is SGHDT and CDR2 is YYEEEE. The CDR3 spans 15 residues. V was cut by 0 bases and J by 5 bases, with 14 bases left in between. CDR3 amino acids: CASSLVVVGGETQYF. The DNA of the CDR3 is TGTGCCAGCAGCTTGGTGGTGGTTGGGGGGGAGACCCAGTACTTC.

The rearrangement links TRBV7-2 to TRBJ2-5, with D hard to call. CDR1 and CDR2 from the germline V gene are SGHTA and FQGNSA. The V and J ends lost 3 bases and 2 bases respectively, with 13 bases between them. The CDR3 is 15 amino acids. CDR3 loop: CASSLVQNRQETQYF. Here the CDR3 DNA reads TGTGCCAGCAGCTTGGTCCAGAACCGACAAGAGACCCAGTACTTC.

The V gene is TRBV12-3 or TRBV12-4, the J gene TRBJ2-7, with 7 nucleotides matching TRBD1. The CDR3 loop spans 13 amino acids. With V trimmed by 6 bases and J by 6 bases, 8 bases remained unmatched. CDR3 residues: CASRLPPGGEQYF. The CDR3 region has the DNA TGTGCCAGCAGACTGCCCCCAGGGGGCGAGCAGTACTTC.

The chain recombines TRBV6-5 with TRBJ1-1, with D possibly matching TRBD1 (6 bases). V lost 6 bases and J 9 bases, leaving 14 bases between the germline ends. Per the germline V gene, CDR1 is MNHEY and CDR2 is SVGAGI. CDR3 size: 12 residues. This CDR3 reads CASRDSDRQAFF. DNA for the CDR3: TGTGCCAGCAGAGATTCCGACAGGCAAGCTTTCTTT.

This clone was observed a single time. This chain connects TRBV19 to TRBJ2-1, with 7 bases lining up with TRBD2. V shed 3 bases, J shed 7 bases, and the junction held 12 bases outside the gene matches. CDR3 size: 16 residues. Per the germline V gene, CDR1 is LNHDA and CDR2 is SQIVND (reference sequence). The DNA of the CDR3 is TGTGCCAGTAGTATCCGAGCGGGGTCAGGAGGGAATGAGCAGTTCTTC. The encoded protein is CASSIRAGSGGNEQFF.

This chain uses TRBV4-3 with TRBJ2-3; D remains unclear. Germline CDR1 is LGHNA and CDR2 is YSLEER. V was clipped by 0 bases and J by 5 bases, with 15 bases between them. This CDR3 spans 16 amino acids. The CDR3 spells CASSQDEEATKDTQYF. CDR3 nucleotide sequence: TGCGCCAGCAGCCAAGATGAGGAAGCGACCAAAGATACGCAGTATTTT.

The rearrangement joins TRBV7-9 to TRBJ2-2, with a weak D call TRBD2 (6 bases). CDR3 length: 17 amino acids. Trimming cost V 3 bases and J 7 bases, with 21 bases left between them. Germline lookup yields CDR1 SEHNR and CDR2 FQNEAQ (reference sequence). CDR3 coding DNA: TGTGCCAGCAGCTTTCTATTGTCGGGGGTCCACAGCGGGGAGCTGTTTTTT. It translates to CASSFLLSGVHSGELFF. Using reference TRBV7-9 and TRBJ2-2 for the parts outside the CDR3, the full variable domain is DTGVSQNPRHKITKRGQNVTFRCDPISEHNRLYWYRQTLGQGPEFLTYFQNEAQLEKSRLLSDRFSAERPKGSFSTLEIQRTEQGDSAMYLCASSFLLSGVHSGELFFGEGSRLTVL.